This TCR beta chain appears in the sequencing data of a study of control samples from healthy donors and cancer patients. Trimming cost V 10 bases and J 5 bases, with 15 bases left between them. This CDR3 contains 14 residues. Germline V lookup: CDR1 WNHNN, CDR2 SYGVQD (reference sequence). A few counts support this clone. Data came from immunoSEQ multiplex PCR; TCRdb stores just in-frame clones and leaves some out. The data show some 120,000 clones, with approximately 89% seen just once and 2.9% held by the top ten. The chain recombines TRBV10-1 with TRBJ1-6; a possible D gene is TRBD1 (5 bases). The sequencing sample was made of blood. The receptor was isolated from a man in his sixties in good health. The chain's CDR3 is CANGPGENNSPLHF. The CDR3 region has the DNA TGCGCCAACGGTCCGGGGGAAAATAATTCACCCCTCCACTTT.